A single TCR beta chain is shown here with its context. The data derive from a study of blood T cell repertoires in COVID-19. Study information: There were acute and convalescent COVID-19 samples, and they came from the United States, Italy and Spain. PBMCs, B-cell-depleted T cells, or T cells were the source of the cDNA or gDNA that made up the material.

TCRdb's copy holds only in-frame clones and misses some; the assay was immunoSEQ multiplex PCR. The repertoire holds about 240,000 clones, with 75% to 90% as singletons. The CDR3 consists of 12 residues. With 3 bases removed from V and 7 bases from J, the gap between germline ends came to 9 bases. Germline values: CDR1 LGHDT, CDR2 YNNKEL (reference sequence). This TCR derives from a woman aged 55 to 70 with active or convalescent COVID-19. This chain uses TRBV3-1 (or the pseudogene TRBV3-2) with TRBJ1-1; perhaps TRBD1 as D (5 bases). The sample consisted of peripheral blood. The CDR3 loop is CASSHGQGEAFF. CDR3 DNA sequence: TGTGCCAGCAGCCATGGTCAGGGTGAAGCTTTCTTT.